The 6 T cell receptor beta chains below all came from one sample that was sequenced in a study of T cell repertoires in cytomegalovirus infection. These receptors' targets are unknown. TCRdb passed the reads through MiXCR, listing each CDR3 protein once. The table has 45,000 to 65,000 distinct CDR3 sequences, around 20% seen once. This specimen was CD8+ T cells from cultured PBMCs, taken from culture after CMV antigen stimulation. These receptors all stem from a human donor in good health (CMV status not recorded). Some clones in this sample may be carry-over from other donors' samples.

The gene calls are TRBV7-9 and TRBJ1-3; D remains unclear. The germline gives CDR1 SEHNR, CDR2 FQNEAQ (reference sequence). Trimming shortened V by 5 bases and J by 2 bases, and 7 bases separated the two germline ends. The CDR3 is made up of 13 amino acids. Written as DNA, the CDR3 is TGTGCCAGCAGCCAAGGGACTGGAAACACCATATATTTT. Protein: CASSQGTGNTIYF.

A word on this clonotype: Germline is not matched at one junction end, which may reflect a read error. CDR3 DNA sequence: TGTGCCAGCAGTCTCGGGAGGGAAAGACTGTTTTTT. This translates into CASSLGRERLFF. The chain joins TRBV28 to TRBJ1-4, with D hard to call. This CDR3 region has 12 residues. Looked up from germline, CDR1 is MDHEN and CDR2 is SYDVKM.

This clonotype has ten or more counts. This chain links TRBV25-1 with TRBJ2-1, with 11 bases matching TRBD2. The germline CDR1 and CDR2 sequences are MGHDK and SYGVNS. The V and J ends lost 3 bases and 9 bases, in that order; junction bases with no gene match: 7. CDR3 length: 15 amino acids. The CDR3 sequence is CASSDLTSGEGEQFF. DNA for the CDR3: TGTGCCAGCAGTGACTTGACTAGCGGGGAGGGTGAGCAGTTCTTC.

The chain combines TRBV14 with TRBJ2-1, with 11 positions matching TRBD2. The germline CDR1 and CDR2 sequences are SGHDN and FVKESK. The ends lost 2 bases at V and 2 bases at J; junction bases unmatched: 14. The CDR3 has 20 residues. CDR3 residues: CASSQRTIGLAGPPYNEQFF. For the CDR3, the DNA is TGTGCCAGCAGCCAAAGGACCATTGGACTAGCGGGCCCCCCCTACAATGAGCAGTTCTTC.

The chain employs TRBV4-3 and TRBJ2-7, with TRBD1 matching over 7 bases. Per germline, CDR1 LGHNA and CDR2 YSLEER. The CDR3 has 15 residues. V lost 1 base and J lost 0; bases outside the gene matches: 3. CDR3 amino acids: CASSQGKGASYEQYF. The DNA of the CDR3 is TGCGCCAGCAGCCAAGGGAAGGGGGCCTCCTACGAGCAGTACTTC.

The sample holds many counts of this clonotype. The rearrangement uses TRBV7-6 and TRBJ2-1; a weak D match, TRBD1 (6 bases). The CDR3 has 13 amino acids. V was clipped by 5 bases and J by 6 bases, with 11 bases between them. Germline values: CDR1 SGHVS, CDR2 FNYEAQ. Here the CDR3 reads CASSPGRGNEQFF. DNA of the CDR3: TGTGCCAGCAGCCCCGGCAGGGGCAATGAGCAGTTCTTC.